This T cell receptor beta chain was identified in a study of cytomegalovirus exposure and HLA in healthy donors. On the study more broadly: An early release of data contained approximately 80 million unique TCRs, which came from HLA-typed donors. Study findings and constraints: Many donors carried some public TCRs, although rarity characterized most TCR sequences. A later analysis showed HLA-associated TCR beta chains outstripping equally common others in clonal expansion. As confirmed in vitro, a few CMV-associated chains were specific for CMV antigens.

As for this clone: The antigen is undetermined.

A multiplex PCR was run with 60 Vbeta primers and 13 Jbeta primers. TCRdb's table, derived via immunoSEQ multiplex PCR, lists solely in-frame clones and lacks some. The data show 100,000 to 150,000 clones, about 80% seen once. Trimming took off 0 bases at V and 4 bases at J, with 7 bases between the two ends. The CDR3 sequence is 13 residues long. From germline, CDR1 is SGHRS and CDR2 YFSETQ. The rearrangement joins TRBV5-1 to TRBJ2-5; D not resolved. The sequenced sample was PBMCs. The sequence derives from a man between 35 and 55 years old in good health and CMV-seronegative. The CDR3 DNA sequence: TGCGCCAGCAGCTTGGGCTCCGGAGAGACCCAGTACTTC. This gives the protein CASSLGSGETQYF.